One and the same sample provided the 24 T cell receptor beta chains below, sequenced in a study of blood T cell repertoires in COVID-19. The table came from immunoSEQ multiplex PCR; TCRdb's copy has only in-frame clones and leaves some out. This sample has 45,000 to 50,000 clones, with 70% to 90% found just once. The source material was peripheral blood. These receptors came from a woman in her sixties with acute or convalescent COVID-19.

The chain combines TRBV14 with TRBJ2-1; D remains unclear. Per germline, CDR1 SGHDN and CDR2 FVKESK. V was clipped by 1 base and J by 4 bases, with 5 bases between them. The CDR3 runs 13 residues. CDR3 protein: CASSQGEYNEQFF. CDR3 DNA sequence: TGTGCCAGCAGCCAAGGAGAGTACAATGAGCAGTTCTTC. Complete variable domain (other parts from reference TRBV14 and TRBJ2-1): EAGVTQFPSHSVIEKGQTVTLRCDPISGHDNLYWYRRVMGKEIKFLLHFVKESKQDESGMPNNRFLAERTGGTYSTLKVQPAELEDSGVYFCASSQGEYNEQFFGPGTRLTVL.

The V and J genes are TRBV10-3 and TRBJ1-2; D is ambiguous. The germline V gene encodes CDR1 ENHRY and CDR2 SYGVKD. Trimming removed 0 bases from V and 2 bases from J, with 19 bases in between. The CDR3 sequence is 18 residues long. CDR3 loop: CAISESIGRTTSNYGYTF. DNA for the CDR3: TGTGCCATCAGTGAGTCGATCGGTCGCACGACTTCGAACTATGGCTACACCTTC.

The rearrangement uses TRBV7-8 and TRBJ1-6; D remains ambiguous. CDR1 is SGHVS and CDR2 is FQNEAQ in the germline V gene. There are 15 residues in the CDR3. V lost 0 bases, J lost 7 bases, and 10 bases lay in between. CDR3 sequence (DNA): TGTGCCAGCAGCTTAGCGTTGGAGGCAAATTCACCCCTCCACTTT. Translating it yields CASSLALEANSPLHF.

The CDR3 spells CASTEGTGYNEAFF. The DNA for the CDR3 is TGTGCCAGCACCGAAGGGACAGGGTACAATGAAGCTTTCTTT. The chain is built from TRBV6-5 and TRBJ1-1, with 9 bases that match TRBD1. This CDR3 spans 14 amino acids. Germline trimming cut 7 bases from V and 7 bases from J; bases unmatched to any gene: 10. CDR1 and CDR2 (germline): MNHEY, SVGAGI.

This chain joins TRBV9 and TRBJ2-5; 9 positions agree with TRBD1. Germline V gives CDR1 SGDLS, CDR2 YYNGEE. CDR3 length equals 15 residues. J lost 3 bases, V lost 3 bases, and 6 bases had no gene match. The CDR3 DNA sequence: TGTGCCAGCAGCGCCCGGACAGGGGAAGAAGAGACCCAGTACTTC. Translation gives CASSARTGEEETQYF.

J is TRBJ1-4 and V is TRBV30; possibly TRBD1 for D (6 bases). This CDR3 comprises 16 residues. V dropped 0 bases and J dropped 2 bases, with 13 bases sitting between them. CDR1 and CDR2 (germline): GTSNPN, SVGIG (reference sequence). The chain's CDR3 is CAWSVHRVRTNEKLFF. The CDR3, as DNA: TGTGCCTGGAGTGTACACAGGGTGCGGACTAATGAAAAACTGTTTTTT.

The V gene is TRBV4-3, the J gene TRBJ2-3; 7 bases are a match to TRBD2. The CDR3 contains 16 residues. V was pared by 5 bases and J by 6 bases, with 14 bases of the junction left unmatched. Germline values: CDR1 LGHNA, CDR2 YSLEER. CDR3: CASSVRPGLVMDTQYF. DNA of the CDR3: TGCGCCAGCAGCGTTAGACCTGGACTAGTCATGGATACGCAGTATTTT.

This sequence joins TRBV7-2 and TRBJ2-3; 15 bases align to TRBD2. Germline values: CDR1 SGHTA, CDR2 FQGNSA. V dropped 4 bases and J dropped 5; count of bases not matched to a gene: 4. The CDR3 loop spans 16 amino acids. The CDR3 DNA sequence: TGTGCCAGCAGCTCCCGGACTAGCGGGAGGGAAGATACGCAGTATTTT. Translating gives CASSSRTSGREDTQYF.

This clone was seen a handful of times. This chain joins TRBV9 and TRBJ2-3, with TRBD1 matching over 9 bases. This CDR3 is 14 amino acids long. Trimming cost V 3 bases and J 3 bases; bases outside gene matches: 2. CDR1 is SGDLS, CDR2 YYNGEE, per germline. CDR3 residues: CASSDGQGTDTQYF. The CDR3 DNA follows: TGTGCCAGCAGCGACGGACAGGGGACAGATACGCAGTATTTT.

The chain joins TRBV6-5 to TRBJ2-7; TRBD2 might be the D (7 bases). The CDR3 extends over 15 amino acids. From germline, CDR1 is MNHEY and CDR2 SVGAGI. V was cut by 7 bases and J by 7 bases, with 23 bases left in between. The CDR3 is CASNFRGADGKEQYF. In DNA, the CDR3 is TGTGCCAGCAATTTTCGGGGGGCGGACGGAAAAGAGCAGTACTTC.

The chain employs TRBV3-1 (or the pseudogene TRBV3-2) and TRBJ2-3; TRBD1 agrees at 8 bases. The CDR3 runs 15 residues. CDR1 is LGHDT and CDR2 is YNNKEL in the germline V gene (reference sequence). J lost 2 bases, V lost 2 bases, and 3 bases had no gene match. CDR3 region: CASSQQGAHTDTQYF. As DNA, the CDR3 is TGTGCCAGCAGCCAACAGGGGGCACACACAGATACGCAGTATTTT.

The chain joins TRBV7-2 to TRBJ1-3; D ambiguous. The germline V gene has CDR1 SGHTA and CDR2 FQGNSA. The length of the CDR3 is 14 residues. V lost 5 bases to trimming and J lost 0 bases, with 8 bases between them. CDR3 in amino acids: CASSMDFSGNTIYF. CDR3 DNA sequence: TGTGCCAGCAGCATGGACTTCTCTGGAAACACCATATATTTT.

The chain links TRBV5-1 to TRBJ1-2; D is uncertain. The germline CDR1 and CDR2 sequences are SGHRS and YFSETQ. This CDR3 is built from 13 residues. The V end was cut by 0 bases, the J end by 8 bases, with 11 bases between. CDR3 region: CASSLVGGRGYTF. In DNA form, the CDR3 reads TGCGCCAGCAGCTTGGTTGGCGGGAGAGGCTACACCTTC.

Of note for this clone: Mismatch with germline at one junction end may stem from a read error. The chain carries TRBV7-9 and TRBJ1-6; D is unresolved. Germline CDR1 SEHNR, CDR2 FQNEAQ (reference sequence). CDR3 length equals 12 residues. The CDR3 region is CASSSNNSPLHF. DNA for the CDR3: TGTGCCAGCAGCTCCAATAATTCACCCCTCCACTTT.

This sequence joins TRBV6-6 and TRBJ2-3; a weak D match, TRBD1 (6 bases). V lost 0 bases and J lost 4, with 11 bases in between. Looked up from germline, CDR1 is MNHNY and CDR2 is SVGAGI (reference sequence). This CDR3 region has 15 residues. CDR3 sequence: CASSYSLRGSDTQYF. The CDR3 nucleotides are TGTGCCAGCAGTTACTCCCTCAGGGGCTCAGATACGCAGTATTTT.

The CDR3, as DNA: TGTGCCAGCAGCCTCGGGACTAGCGGGAGCGCGGAGCAGTTCTTC. Translated: CASSLGTSGSAEQFF. The gene calls are TRBV11-3 and TRBJ2-1; TRBD2 agrees at 14 bases. This CDR3 region has 15 residues. Unmatched junction bases numbered 7, after V lost 5 bases and J lost 10 bases. Germline V CDR1 and CDR2: SGHNT, YENEEA.

The rearrangement joins TRBV3-1 (or the pseudogene TRBV3-2) to TRBJ1-2; a weak D match, TRBD1 (6 bases). The CDR3 has 16 residues. CDR1 and CDR2 (germline): LGHDT, YNNKEL (reference sequence). The ends were cut back, 0 bases at V and 5 bases at J, with 16 bases in the middle. Here the CDR3 reads CASSQDLRTAQYGYTF. CDR3 DNA sequence: TGTGCCAGCAGCCAAGATCTCCGGACAGCGCAATATGGCTACACCTTC.

This sequence joins TRBV4-3 and TRBJ2-1; 7 bases are shared with TRBD2. V was pared by 0 bases and J by 11 bases, with 7 bases of the junction left unmatched. This CDR3 is 14 amino acids long. The V gene's germline CDR1 is LGHNA and CDR2 YSLEER. The CDR3 here is CASSQDQLAEKQFF. The CDR3 DNA is TGCGCCAGCAGCCAAGATCAGCTAGCGGAAAAGCAGTTCTTC.

The chain links TRBV25-1 to TRBJ2-1; 7 nucleotides line up with TRBD2. The CDR3 totals 14 residues. Trimming at V came to 2 bases and at J to 9 bases, leaving 7 bases not matched to a gene. Germline CDR1 reads MGHDK; CDR2 reads SYGVNS. CDR3 bases: TGTGCCAGCAGTGAAAGGGCGGGAGAAGCTGAGCAGTTCTTC. It specifies CASSERAGEAEQFF.

The genes are TRBV30 and TRBJ1-5; 10 bases line up with TRBD1. V gave up 5 bases and J gave up 7 bases; unmatched junction bases: 5. Germline-derived CDR1 and CDR2 are GTSNPN and SVGIG (reference sequence). CDR3 size: 13 residues. CDR3 in amino acids: CAWGTGDLQPQHF. The CDR3 region has the DNA TGTGCCTGGGGGACAGGGGATTTACAGCCCCAGCATTTT.

The CDR3 here is CASGTSGLKQYF. CDR3 in DNA: TGTGCCAGCGGAACTAGCGGGCTAAAGCAGTACTTC. The chain is built from TRBV27 and TRBJ2-7; 9 bases are shared with TRBD2. Germline V lookup: CDR1 MNHEY, CDR2 SMNVEV (reference sequence). V shed 8 bases and J 8 bases; nucleotides not matched to a gene: 7. The length of the CDR3 is 12 residues.

The chain has TRBV3-1 (or the pseudogene TRBV3-2) and TRBJ2-3; D is possibly TRBD1 (6 bases). Germline assignment: CDR1 LGHDT and CDR2 YNNKEL (reference sequence). V was cut by 2 bases and J by 8 bases, with 17 bases left in between. This CDR3 has 15 amino acids. The CDR3 loop reads CASSQKGTQGGTQYF. CDR3 nucleotide sequence: TGTGCCAGCAGCCAAAAGGGAACCCAAGGGGGTACGCAGTATTTT.

This chain joins TRBV29-1 and TRBJ2-1; D is ambiguous. Trimming pared 3 bases from V and 3 bases from J, leaving 6 bases between. The CDR3 consists of 12 residues. Germline V gives CDR1 SQVTM, CDR2 ANQGSEA. The CDR3 nucleotides are TGCAGCGTTGATCGGAGCTACAATGAGCAGTTCTTC. As protein: CSVDRSYNEQFF.

The genes are TRBV4-3 and TRBJ2-1, with 15 bases matching TRBD2. The junction had 9 bases not matched to a gene; V was cut back by 4 bases and J by 8 bases. The CDR3 consists of 17 residues. Germline V gives CDR1 LGHNA, CDR2 YSLEER. The CDR3 loop is CASSPGLAGGPDDEQFF. CDR3 sequence (DNA): TGCGCCAGCAGCCCCGGACTAGCGGGAGGGCCGGACGATGAGCAGTTCTTC.